This TCR beta chain was found in a study of vaccination effects on CD4 cells after COVID-19 (dated by TCRdb to the early 2020s). Looking at the study overall: In the ViraFEST assay, PBMC were stimulated with viral peptide pools, and TCR sequencing was then used to find antigen-specific CD4+ T cell clonotypes based on their expansion. After vaccination, three convalescent patients were sampled at an early time point (day +14) and at a late time point (day +241, +227 and +161, respectively). Across the study, the median time from the second dose to post-vaccine sampling was 72 days (range 14 to 241). Approximately 2.1 million PBMC per well were cultured in IMDM with about 4.6% human AB serum, roughly 10 IU/ml IL-2 and gentamicin, plus 10 ug/ml peptides. In both COVID-19 convalescent patients and infection-naive vaccine recipients, the study compared SARS-CoV-2 spike-specific CD4+ TCR repertoires from before mRNA vaccination with those from after it. Altogether, around 9 COVID-19 convalescent patients and 4 SARS-CoV-2-naive healthy vaccine recipients made up the full study. The Oncomine TCR Beta short-read assay on an Illumina iSeq 100 was used to sequence cultures from other donors in the study.

Receptor amplification or capture employed the immunoSEQ multiplex PCR assay. TCR beta CDR3 sequencing was performed on DNA from the cultured, isolated CD4+ T cells. The study's processing was this. Non-productive TCR sequences were discarded, and reads were trimmed to the CDR3 region, with only CDR3s of 7 or more amino acids retained. The MANAFEST web app was used to pick out antigen-specific clonotypes by comparing their expansion in peptide wells with that in reference cultures. Positive clones required FDR<0.05 expansion versus reference and all other wells, odds ratio above 5, and frequency above 0.1% in two replicate wells. A clonotype was defined as cross-reactive if the clonotype was significantly expanded both in SARS-CoV-2 spike wells and in at least one common cold coronavirus spike condition. CDR3 similarity was assessed by Levenshtein distance using the stringdist R package, and unrooted trees were constructed with ape in R 3.6.1. Imported from immuneACCESS, the table was reduced by TCRdb to in-frame sequences with V and J called. These copies leave out some clones; in studies compared against another copy, an unresolved V gene accounts for under half, and the cause of the remainder is not known. From that table come the V and J calls and clone size; the DNA was used to work out D and trimming. Across this sample there are under 40,000 clones, with roughly four fifths seen only once. The ten largest clonotypes hold 6.5% to 7.5% of the sample.

After roughly 11 days of culture, CD4+ T cells were isolated with the EasySep CD4+ T cell isolation kit. PCR-confirmed SARS-CoV-2 infection had occurred in convalescent patients between March and December 2020, before the Alpha, Beta and Delta variants emerged in the United States. Each participant got two doses of an mRNA SARS-CoV-2 vaccine, either BNT162b2 or mRNA-1273. On days 3 and 7, half of the culture medium was replaced with fresh IL-2-containing medium. Unless noted otherwise, every peptide stimulation condition was grown in triplicate wells. PBMC were separated from whole blood using Ficoll-Paque Plus gradient centrifugation and were then either cryopreserved at -140C or used fresh. The QIAamp micro DNA kit was used to extract genomic DNA from the cultured CD4+ T cells. Sequences SNHLY (CDR1) and FYNNEI (CDR2) are obtained from the germline V gene. Trimmed from V: 4 bases; trimmed from J: 0 bases; junction bases lacking a gene match: 2. There are 14 amino acids in the CDR3, from cysteine to phenylalanine inclusive. Of all the DNA, just the CDR3 is kept, 42 bases in frame from base 1.

What the research found in general, with its limitations: Both infection-induced and vaccine-induced clones contracted markedly at late post-vaccination timepoints, which is consistent with waning T cell responses. In convalescent patients, the post-vaccine spike-reactive repertoire consisted mainly of new vaccine-induced clones, largely distinct from infection-induced clones. The study was limited by a small number of convalescent patients and lacked early post-infection timepoints.

Concerning this clone itself: Its antigen remains undetermined. No qualities accompany the bases; no much larger clone lies one base away.

The clonotype was recovered from a human donor who had a prior SARS-CoV-2 infection. In this chain, TRBV2 is recombined with TRBJ2-5, with 7 middle bases fitting TRBD2. The input for sequencing was CD4+ T cells from PBMCs cultured without peptide, taken after COVID-19 vaccination. The CDR3 corresponds to CASSVRGYQETQYF. The DNA reads TGTGCCAGCAGTGTGCGGGGGTACCAAGAGACCCAGTACTTC.